Presented here are 27 T cell receptor beta chains from one specimen sequenced in a study of T cells after yellow fever vaccination. TCRdb ran MiXCR on the 5' RACE reads and lists one entry per CDR3 protein. Counted here are fewer than 85,000 distinct CDR3 sequences, approximately 8% occurring once; the ten biggest clones make up 41%. The material sequenced was CD8+ T cells sorted from PBMCs, taken on the day of the yellow fever booster vaccination. Source of these receptors: a young man who received the YFV17D yellow fever vaccine.

The chain employs TRBV12-3 or TRBV12-4 and TRBJ1-3; D is undetermined. The CDR3 is made up of 15 amino acids. The V and J ends lost 1 base and 0 bases respectively, with 7 bases between them. In DNA form, the CDR3 reads TGTGCCAGCAGTTTAGTTGGGCCCTCTGGAAACACCATATATTTT. Translated: CASSLVGPSGNTIYF.

This clonotype was observed a handful of times. The chain couples TRBV10-3 to TRBJ2-1, with 9 positions matching TRBD2. The CDR3 sequence is 14 residues long. Trimming removed 11 bases from V and 1 base from J; junction bases left unmatched: 6. Germline CDR1 is ENHRY and CDR2 is SYGVKD. CDR3 loop: CAVIAGESYNEQFF. The CDR3, as DNA: TGTGCCGTAATAGCGGGAGAATCCTACAATGAGCAGTTCTTC.

The chain recombines TRBV27 with TRBJ2-1; possibly TRBD2 for D (5 bases). This CDR3 spans 17 amino acids. The ends were cut back, 5 bases at V and 7 bases at J, with 24 bases in the middle. CDR1 and CDR2 from the germline V gene are MNHEY and SMNVEV (reference sequence). The CDR3 here is CASSPYGWGADGNEQFF. CDR3 DNA sequence: TGTGCCAGCAGTCCCTACGGTTGGGGAGCTGACGGGAATGAGCAGTTCTTC.

The V and J genes are TRBV5-1 and TRBJ2-3, with 11 bases aligning to TRBD2. Trimming took 4 bases from V and 2 from J; bases not matched to a gene: 6. CDR1 SGHRS and CDR2 YFSETQ come from the germline V gene. This CDR3 is built from 16 residues. The CDR3 nucleotides are TGCGCCAGCAGCACCGGACTAGCGGGCCTCACAGATACGCAGTATTTT. It translates to CASSTGLAGLTDTQYF. Full variable domain (outside the CDR3, taken from reference TRBV5-1 and TRBJ2-3): KAGVTQTPRYLIKTRGQQVTLSCSPISGHRSVSWYQQTPGQGLQFLFEYFSETQRNKGNFPGRFSGRQFSNSRSEMNVSTLELGDSALYLCASSTGLAGLTDTQYFGPGTRLTVL.

A few counts support this clonotype. The chain combines TRBV19 with TRBJ2-1, with 8 bases that match TRBD2. This CDR3 is built from 15 residues. V gave up 7 bases and J gave up 5 bases; unmatched junction bases: 10. Looked up from germline, CDR1 is LNHDA and CDR2 is SQIVND (reference sequence). CDR3 protein: CASNGELAGHNEQFF. The CDR3, as DNA: TGTGCCAGTAATGGGGAGTTAGCGGGACACAATGAGCAGTTCTTC.

This clonotype has only a few counts. This chain links TRBV7-8 with TRBJ2-4, with a possible D match to TRBD2 (5 bases). The CDR3 is 14 amino acids. V was clipped by 3 bases and J by 4 bases, with 10 bases between them. CDR1 and CDR2 from the germline V gene are SGHVS and FQNEAQ. CDR3 nucleotides: TGTGCCAGCAGCTTGGGCGGGTCGAAAAACATTCAGTACTTC. This gives the protein CASSLGGSKNIQYF.

This chain joins TRBV7-6 and TRBJ1-2; D gene ambiguous. Between the trimmed V and J ends, which lost 4 bases and 6 bases, there was a span of 12 bases. In germline, CDR1 is SGHVS, CDR2 FNYEAQ. The CDR3 length is 13 residues. Here the CDR3 DNA reads TGTGCCAGCAGCTCTGGGAAAGGGAATGGCTACACCTTC. This codes for CASSSGKGNGYTF.

The table lists this clonotype with many counts. The CDR3 protein is CASSQTSGLTGDTQYF. The CDR3, as DNA: TGCGCCAGCAGCCAAACTAGCGGCCTTACTGGGGATACGCAGTATTTT. The rearrangement links TRBV5-1 to TRBJ2-3, with 8 bases fitting TRBD2. Germline lookup yields CDR1 SGHRS and CDR2 YFSETQ. Unmatched junction bases numbered 13, after V lost 4 bases and J lost 6 bases. CDR3 length equals 16 residues.

The chain joins TRBV5-4 to TRBJ2-3; D possibly corresponds to TRBD2 (6 bases). Trimming stripped 7 bases from V and 5 bases from J, with 14 bases between. Germline assignment: CDR1 SGHNT and CDR2 YYREEE (reference sequence). The CDR3 runs to 13 residues. CDR3 in DNA: TGTGCCAGCCGCGGAGGGGTGGGAGATACGCAGTATTTT. This sequence encodes CASRGGVGDTQYF.

The V and J genes are TRBV29-1 and TRBJ1-1; TRBD1 is a possible D gene (5 bases). The germline V gene has CDR1 SQVTM and CDR2 ANQGSEA. The V end lost 6 bases, the J end lost 0 bases, and 8 bases lay between the germline ends. This CDR3 region has 12 residues. CDR3 bases: TGCAGCGTCTGGGGCCTGAACACTGAAGCTTTCTTT. Amino acids: CSVWGLNTEAFF.

This clonotype was detected many times. This chain uses TRBV6-2 or TRBV6-3 with TRBJ2-2; TRBD2 agrees at 9 bases. CDR3 length: 20 residues. The germline CDR1 and CDR2 sequences are MNHEY and SVGEGT. Losses at the gene ends were 4 bases for V and 0 bases for J; bases not matched to a gene: 15. The CDR3 sequence: CASSSWVLREGQANTGELFF. The CDR3 DNA reads TGTGCCAGCAGTTCGTGGGTATTGCGGGAGGGCCAAGCGAACACCGGGGAGCTGTTTTTT.

Only a few counts were recorded for this clonotype. The rearrangement links TRBV23-1 to TRBJ2-7; D is unclear. TRBV23-1 is assigned to the ORF class and has an uncertain function. V lost 3 bases and J lost 2, with 11 bases in between. The CDR3 loop spans 14 amino acids. In DNA form, the CDR3 reads TGCGCCAGCAGTCAGGCTAGACCCACCTACGAGCAGTACTTC. Translated: CASSQARPTYEQYF.

The CDR3 spells CASRRTLTAGNTIYF. CDR3 nucleotides: TGTGCCAGCAGAAGGACCCTAACTGCTGGAAACACCATATATTTT. The chain employs TRBV7-8 and TRBJ1-3, with no clear D. This CDR3 has 15 amino acids. CDR1 is SGHVS, CDR2 FQNEAQ, per germline. V was pared by 6 bases and J by 2 bases, with 14 bases between.

This clonotype occurred many times. The chain uses TRBV7-9 and TRBJ2-2; D gene ambiguous. The V end lost 3 bases, the J end lost 0 bases, and 5 bases lay between the germline ends. The germline gives CDR1 SEHNR, CDR2 FQNEAQ (reference sequence). This CDR3 contains 14 residues. The CDR3 reads CASSLVPNTGELFF. The CDR3 DNA is TGTGCCAGCAGCTTGGTCCCGAACACCGGGGAGCTGTTTTTT.

The chain employs TRBV9 and TRBJ2-5, with 7 bases aligning to TRBD1. Germline lookup yields CDR1 SGDLS and CDR2 YYNGEE. The CDR3 is 14 residues long. V gave up 1 base and J gave up 5 bases; unmatched junction bases: 5. The CDR3 region has the DNA TGTGCCAGCAGCGTATCCGGGACAGCGGAGACCCAGTACTTC. This codes for CASSVSGTAETQYF.

This clonotype was observed many times. The V and J genes are TRBV20-1 and TRBJ2-1; 9 positions match TRBD2. Germline CDR1 is DFQATT and CDR2 is SNEGSKA (reference sequence). The CDR3 has 13 amino acids. V lost 7 bases to trimming and J lost 5 bases; unmatched junction nucleotides: 6. The CDR3 is CSVGSGSNNEQFF. CDR3 sequence (DNA): TGCAGTGTCGGTAGCGGGAGTAACAATGAGCAGTTCTTC.

This clonotype was found a few times. The chain carries TRBV4-2 and TRBJ2-5; a possible D gene is TRBD2 (5 bases). The V and J ends lost 1 base and 2 bases respectively, with 11 bases between them. Germline V lookup: CDR1 LGHNA, CDR2 YNFKEQ. The CDR3 is 15 amino acids. The CDR3 region has the DNA TGTGCCAGCAGCCAAGTGGTGGCGGGTCAAGAGACCCAGTACTTC. It specifies CASSQVVAGQETQYF.

The V and J genes are TRBV7-2 and TRBJ2-5; D could derive from TRBD1 or TRBD2 (5 bases each). The CDR3 has 12 amino acids. V lost 6 bases to trimming and J lost 5 bases, with 10 bases between them. Germline CDR1 and CDR2: SGHTA and FQGNSA. CDR3 sequence: CASSAWGETQYF. The CDR3 DNA reads as TGTGCCAGCAGTGCTTGGGGGGAGACCCAGTACTTC.

This clonotype has a count of ten or more. The rearrangement uses TRBV7-9 and TRBJ2-7, with TRBD2 matching over 9 bases. Germline V gene sequence: CDR1 SEHNR, CDR2 FQNEAQ (reference sequence). The CDR3 loop spans 14 amino acids. The V segment lost 4 bases and the J segment 3 bases; nucleotides outside the gene matches: 4. CDR3: CASSSGLAIYEQYF. The CDR3 DNA is TGTGCCAGCAGCTCGGGACTAGCTATCTACGAGCAGTACTTC.

In its sample, this clonotype was seen a few times. The chain couples TRBV5-1 to TRBJ2-5, with 10 bases fitting TRBD2. The CDR3 totals 13 residues. CDR1 and CDR2 (germline): SGHRS, YFSETQ. The V segment lost 5 bases and the J segment 4 bases; nucleotides outside the gene matches: 2. The CDR3 DNA reads as TGCGCCAGCAGGAGACTAGCGGGAGAGACCCAGTACTTC. Encoded protein: CASRRLAGETQYF.

This clonotype turned up a few times. CDR3 in amino acids: CASSSGDEQYF. The CDR3, as DNA: TGTGCCAGTAGTAGTGGGGACGAGCAGTACTTC. V is TRBV19 and J is TRBJ2-7; no definite D call. This CDR3 is built from 11 residues. Germline CDR1 and CDR2: LNHDA and SQIVND (reference sequence). V dropped 4 bases and J dropped 5 bases, with 6 bases sitting between them.

The chain recombines TRBV19 with TRBJ2-7; the match to TRBD2 covers 7 bases. Germline CDR1 is LNHDA and CDR2 is SQIVND (reference sequence). V lost 3 bases and J lost 4; bases outside the gene matches: 3. CDR3 length equals 13 residues. CDR3 sequence (DNA): TGTGCCAGTAGTATGTCTAGCGGATACGAGCAGTACTTC. This translates into CASSMSSGYEQYF.

This clonotype was counted only a few times. The chain joins TRBV25-1 to TRBJ2-5, with 10 bases matching TRBD2. The trim removed 2 bases at V and 5 bases at J, leaving 11 bases unmatched. Germline V CDR1 and CDR2: MGHDK, SYGVNS. CDR3 length: 17 amino acids. CDR3 bases: TGTGCCAGCAGTGAAAGGTTGGCTAGCGGGAGTTCTGAGACCCAGTACTTC. This encodes CASSERLASGSSETQYF.

This chain joins TRBV19 and TRBJ2-2; D is unclear. Germline lookup yields CDR1 LNHDA and CDR2 SQIVND (reference sequence). V was cut by 6 bases and J by 6 bases, with 11 bases left in between. The CDR3 is 13 amino acids. Here the CDR3 reads CASSMGSPGELFF. CDR3 bases: TGTGCCAGTAGCATGGGGTCCCCCGGGGAGCTGTTTTTT. Full variable domain (rest looked up from reference TRBV19 and TRBJ2-2): DGGITQSPKYLFRKEGQNVTLSCEQNLNHDAMYWYRQDPGQGLRLIYYSQIVNDFQKGDIAEGYSVSREKKESFPLTVTSAQKNPTAFYLCASSMGSPGELFFGEGSRLTVL.

This clonotype was seen at least ten times. The rearrangement joins TRBV15 to TRBJ2-7, with D uncertain. Germline CDR1 and CDR2: LNHNV and YYDKDF (reference sequence). The CDR3 loop spans 12 amino acids. Trimming took 9 bases from V and 0 from J, leaving 9 bases between them. The CDR3 DNA reads TGTGCCACTTCGGATAGCTCCTACGAGCAGTACTTC. Translating it yields CATSDSSYEQYF.

This clonotype was seen more than once but under ten times. This chain connects TRBV11-2 to TRBJ2-1; tentatively, D is TRBD2 (5 bases). V was pared by 2 bases and J by 8 bases, with 16 bases between. The length of the CDR3 is 15 residues. The V gene's germline CDR1 is SGHAT and CDR2 FQNNGV. In nucleotides, the CDR3 is TGTGCCAGCAGCTTATTCCTAGCCCGTTTGGATGAGCAGTTCTTC. Its protein product is CASSLFLARLDEQFF.

The chain combines TRBV27 with TRBJ2-1; D not certain. Trimming pared 3 bases from V and 7 bases from J, leaving 7 bases between. CDR1 and CDR2 from the germline V gene are MNHEY and SMNVEV (reference sequence). The CDR3 length is 12 residues. CDR3 sequence reads: CASSFIGNEQFF. The CDR3 coding sequence is TGTGCCAGCAGTTTTATTGGAAATGAGCAGTTCTTC.